These 17 T cell receptor beta chains came from one sample sequenced in a study of metastatic and nonmetastatic thyroid tumors. TCRdb reprocessed the PCR reads via MiXCR. This sample has roughly 18,000 clones; about 28% occur once, and the top ten carry approximately 24%. The entire patient cohort was treatment-naive prior to thyroid surgery. What was sequenced was tumor tissue. These receptors all come from a female donor with papillary thyroid cancer or a benign thyroid nodule (not recorded which). Some clones in this sample may be carry-over from other donors' samples.

This clone was seen more than once but under ten times. This chain connects TRBV2 to TRBJ2-5, with D perhaps being TRBD1 or TRBD2 (5 bases each). The CDR3 has 14 residues. Per the germline V gene, CDR1 is SNHLY and CDR2 is FYNNEI. V was trimmed by 7 bases and J by 5 bases, leaving 17 bases between them. In DNA, the CDR3 is TGTGCCAGCATGCCCCCTGGGACCGCCGAGACCCAGTACTTC. It specifies CASMPPGTAETQYF. Complete variable domain (other parts from reference TRBV2 and TRBJ2-5): EPEVTQTPSHQVTQMGQEVILRCVPISNHLYFYWYRQILGQKVEFLVSFYNNEISEKSEIFDDQFSVERPDGSNFTLKIRSTKLEDSAMYFCASMPPGTAETQYFGPGTRLLVL.

V usage is TRBV13 and J usage is TRBJ2-2; possible D gene TRBD2, 7 bases. The CDR3 length is 20 residues. Trimming took off 0 bases at V and 5 bases at J, with 25 bases between the two ends. Germline CDR1 PRHDT, CDR2 FYEKMQ (reference sequence). The CDR3 sequence: CASSLGYGGTFYDSTGELFF. The CDR3 bases are TGTGCCAGCAGCTTAGGATACGGGGGGACATTCTATGATTCGACCGGGGAGCTGTTTTTT.

This clone was observed many times. The V and J genes are TRBV20-1 and TRBJ1-4, with 8 bases lining up with TRBD1. The length of the CDR3 is 14 residues. CDR1 is DFQATT and CDR2 is SNEGSKA in the germline V gene (reference sequence). J gave up 5 bases and V 1 base, and 3 bases lay outside the gene matches. The CDR3 DNA follows: TGCAGTGCTAGAGGGAGACAGGGGAATGAAAAACTGTTTTTT. Translated: CSARGRQGNEKLFF.

This clone has at least ten counts. The rearrangement uses TRBV6-2 or TRBV6-3 and TRBJ1-1, with 7 bases identical to TRBD1. The germline CDR1 and CDR2 sequences are MNHEY and SVGEGT. The V and J ends lost 6 bases and 7 bases, in that order; junction bases with no gene match: 8. CDR3 length: 13 amino acids. The CDR3 sequence is CASSPTGVGEAFF. CDR3 nucleotide sequence: TGTGCCAGCAGCCCTACAGGGGTAGGTGAAGCTTTCTTT.

A few counts support this clone. V and J are TRBV20-1 and TRBJ1-6; TRBD1 aligns across 7 bases. There are 14 residues in the CDR3. Unmatched junction bases numbered 9, after V lost 6 bases and J lost 7 bases. Germline V gene data show CDR1 as DFQATT and CDR2 as SNEGSKA (reference sequence). The CDR3 protein is CSASRQGSNSPLHF. The CDR3 nucleotides are TGCAGTGCGTCTCGACAGGGTTCGAATTCACCCCTCCACTTT.

About this clone: The CDR3 does not close with the conserved phenylalanine or tryptophan, likely indicating a read error. The rearrangement joins TRBV11-1 to TRBJ1-1; a weak D match, TRBD1 (6 bases). The germline gives CDR1 SGHAT, CDR2 FQDESV (reference sequence). This CDR3 comprises 16 residues. V gave up 1 base and J gave up 3 bases, with 15 bases separating them. The DNA of the CDR3 is TGTGCCAGCAGCTTAGGAATGGGTACAGGGTACACTGAAGCTTTCCTT. This encodes CASSLGMGTGYTEAFL.

The table lists this clone with many counts. This may come from a read error, since a much larger clone is one base off. The chain uses TRBV7-9 and TRBJ1-1; D gene uncertain. The CDR3 length is 14 residues. The germline V gene has CDR1 SEHNR and CDR2 FQNEAQ (reference sequence). Trimming shortened V by 1 base and J by 6 bases, and 12 bases separated the two germline ends. DNA for the CDR3: TGTGCCAGCAGCTTAGAGGCAGGTCTCGCTGAAGCTTTCTTT. Its protein is CASSLEAGLAEAFF.

The DNA of the CDR3 is TGCTCCATCAGCTTAGGCGGGAGAGGTACGCAGTATTTT. It specifies CSISLGGRGTQYF. The chain recombines TRBV5-1 with TRBJ2-3; 7 bases fit TRBD2. The CDR3 is 13 residues long. Per germline, CDR1 SGHRS and CDR2 YFSETQ.

This clone was counted ten times or more. The chain couples TRBV19 to TRBJ2-3; D unresolved. CDR3 length equals 12 residues. Trimming took off 1 base at V and 1 base at J, with 0 bases between the two ends. CDR1 LNHDA and CDR2 SQIVND come from the germline V gene (reference sequence). CDR3: CASSIGTDTQYF. CDR3 in DNA: TGTGCCAGTAGTATAGGCACAGATACGCAGTATTTT. The variable domain in full, completed from reference TRBV19 and TRBJ2-3, reads DGGITQSPKYLFRKEGQNVTLSCEQNLNHDAMYWYRQDPGQGLRLIYYSQIVNDFQKGDIAEGYSVSREKKESFPLTVTSAQKNPTAFYLCASSIGTDTQYFGPGTRLTVL.

This clone was recorded many times. A much more abundant neighbour one base away suggests this may be a read error. This rearrangement joins TRBV12-3 or TRBV12-4 to TRBJ2-1; D not resolved. V lost 7 bases to trimming and J lost 6 bases, with 16 bases between them. This CDR3 is 14 amino acids long. This CDR3 is CASNALGGPNEQFF. CDR3 in DNA: TGTGCCAGCAACGCCCTAGGCGGACCCAATGAGCAGTTCTTC.

This clone was seen ten or more times. This chain links TRBV14 with TRBJ2-7, with 7 bases lining up with TRBD2. CDR1 is SGHDN, CDR2 FVKESK, per germline. The CDR3 sequence is 14 residues long. V lost 1 base and J lost 2; bases outside the gene matches: 2. This chain's CDR3 is CASSQVAGAYEQYF. The DNA of the CDR3 is TGTGCCAGCAGCCAAGTGGCGGGAGCCTACGAGCAGTACTTC.

In regard to this clone: One end of the junction fails to match germline, which may point to a read error. The chain is built from TRBV7-2 and TRBJ2-7; 7 nucleotides agree with TRBD1. The length of the CDR3 is 14 residues. Germline-derived CDR1 and CDR2 are SGHTA and FQGNSA. CDR3 loop: CASILGATGVWQYF. In DNA, the CDR3 is TGTGCCAGCATCTTAGGGGCCACAGGGGTGTGGCAGTACTTC. Filled out from reference TRBV7-2 and TRBJ2-7, the complete variable domain reads GAGVSQSPSNKVTEKGKDVELRCDPISGHTALYWYRQSLGQGLEFLIYFQGNSAPDKSGLPSDRFSAERTGGSVSTLTIQRTQQEDSAVYLCASILGATGVWQYFGPGTRLTVT.

There are many counts of this clone. The CDR3 DNA reads as TGTGCCAGCAGCTTCGATTATTACACTGAAGCTTTCTTT. This gives the protein CASSFDYYTEAFF. The rearrangement links TRBV5-5 to TRBJ1-1; D is unclear. This CDR3 has 13 amino acids. In germline, CDR1 is SGHKS, CDR2 YYEKEE (reference sequence). Trimming took off 2 bases at V and 3 bases at J, with 8 bases between the two ends.

As to this clone: This could be a read error, since a much larger clone is one nucleotide away. In DNA form, the CDR3 reads TGTGCCAGCGGCTTAAGTTCCGGCGGGTGGGCCTACGAGCAGTACTTC. Residues: CASGLSSGGWAYEQYF. The chain couples TRBV11-2 to TRBJ2-7, with a weak D call TRBD2 (5 bases). Germline V gives CDR1 SGHAT, CDR2 FQNNGV. The CDR3 is 16 amino acids.

This clone was seen ten or more times. Germline and junction disagree at one end, which may indicate a read error. The chain employs TRBV5-4 and TRBJ2-2, with D maybe TRBD2 (6 bases). The germline CDR1 and CDR2 sequences are SGHNT and YYREEE (reference sequence). The CDR3 consists of 14 residues. The CDR3 DNA follows: TGCGCCAGCAGCTTGGCGGGGCACACCGGGGAGCTGTTTTTT. Translating it yields CASSLAGHTGELFF.

This chain links TRBV30 with TRBJ1-3; 8 nucleotides agree with TRBD1. This CDR3 is 16 amino acids long. With 4 bases clipped from V and 4 bases from J, the junction kept 12 bases outside the gene matches. CDR1 is GTSNPN and CDR2 is SVGIG in the germline V gene (reference sequence). CDR3 sequence: CAWTLGRGQSGNTIYF. The CDR3 bases are TGTGCCTGGACGCTCGGCAGGGGGCAATCCGGAAACACCATATATTTT.

The gene calls are TRBV15 and TRBJ1-4; D remains unclear. Germline-derived CDR1 and CDR2 are LNHNV and YYDKDF (reference sequence). CDR3 length equals 12 residues. V was cut by 3 bases and J by 6 bases, with 5 bases left in between. CDR3 nucleotide sequence: TGTGCCACCAGCAGGTTCTATGAAAAACTGTTTTTT. Its protein is CATSRFYEKLFF.